Shown below are 23 T cell receptor beta chains from a single sample sequenced in a study of T cell responses to AZD1222 COVID-19 vaccine. The assay was immunoSEQ multiplex PCR, and TCRdb's table has in-frame clones only and misses some. The table includes 150,000 to 180,000 clones, around nine tenths detected once. The input for sequencing was peripheral blood, taken on day 0 of AZD1222 vaccination. The source is an adult in good health.

This chain joins TRBV5-6 and TRBJ2-7; D unclear. Germline lookup yields CDR1 SGHDT and CDR2 YYEEEE. This CDR3 spans 13 amino acids. The V end lost 4 bases, the J end lost 5 bases, and 13 bases lay between the germline ends. CDR3 sequence: CASSGLFAHEQYF. The CDR3 nucleotides are TGTGCCAGCAGCGGCCTATTTGCCCACGAGCAGTACTTC.

V usage is TRBV4-1 and J usage is TRBJ2-3; TRBD2 aligns across 9 bases. V trimming: 0 bases; J trimming: 6 bases; junction bases outside the gene matches: 16. The CDR3 runs 19 residues. Germline assignment: CDR1 MGHRA and CDR2 YSYEKL. CDR3: CASSQDALTSGSIDDTQYF. DNA of the CDR3: TGCGCCAGCAGCCAAGATGCCCTGACTAGCGGCTCCATTGACGATACGCAGTATTTT.

This clone was picked up a small number of times. The chain recombines TRBV5-1 with TRBJ2-1; 7 nucleotides agree with TRBD2. This CDR3 has 16 residues. With 5 bases clipped from V and 0 bases from J, the junction kept 8 bases outside the gene matches. Germline lookup yields CDR1 SGHRS and CDR2 YFSETQ. The CDR3 DNA reads as TGCGCCAGCAGTTCCTCCGGGACTAACTCCTACAATGAGCAGTTCTTC. This codes for CASSSSGTNSYNEQFF.

The rearrangement uses TRBV7-2 and TRBJ1-2; TRBD1 is a possible D gene (6 bases). CDR1 SGHTA and CDR2 FQGNSA come from the germline V gene. V was pared by 4 bases and J by 3 bases, with 15 bases between. The CDR3 contains 15 residues. CDR3 nucleotide sequence: TGTGCCAGCAGCTCTCGACAGGTCTTGGACTATGGCTACACCTTC. It specifies CASSSRQVLDYGYTF.

V and J are TRBV6-5 and TRBJ1-5, with D maybe TRBD1 (5 bases). CDR3 size: 13 residues. Germline lookup yields CDR1 MNHEY and CDR2 SVGAGI. Trimming left V 6 bases short and J 6 bases short, with 12 bases between. CDR3 in amino acids: CASRASGGQPQHF. The DNA of the CDR3 is TGTGCCAGCAGGGCTAGTGGGGGTCAGCCCCAGCATTTT.

The V gene is TRBV5-1, the J gene TRBJ1-1, with D possibly TRBD1 on 5 matching bases. The CDR3 spans 14 residues. Trimming pared 2 bases from V and 2 bases from J, leaving 10 bases between. Germline CDR1 SGHRS, CDR2 YFSETQ. CDR3 nucleotide sequence: TGCGCCAGCAGCTTCCACAGGTTTAACACTGAAGCTTTCTTT. It encodes CASSFHRFNTEAFF.

This sequence joins TRBV12-3 or TRBV12-4 and TRBJ2-7; no reliable D call. The CDR3 spans 12 residues. Trimming removed 5 bases from V and 6 bases from J, with 11 bases in between. CDR3 protein: CASSGFRFEQYF. The CDR3 bases are TGTGCCAGCAGTGGGTTCCGGTTCGAGCAGTACTTC.

The chain combines TRBV19 with TRBJ1-2; D is ambiguous. In germline, CDR1 is LNHDA, CDR2 SQIVND (reference sequence). There are 14 residues in the CDR3. V was clipped by 6 bases and J by 10 bases, with 21 bases between them. CDR3 amino acids: CASSLPPPVTPYTF. CDR3 coding DNA: TGTGCCAGTAGCCTACCCCCCCCGGTAACGCCCTACACCTTC.

V and J are TRBV7-3 and TRBJ2-2; D is uncertain. The CDR3 runs to 16 residues. Per the germline V gene, CDR1 is SGHTA and CDR2 is FQGTGA. V was shortened by 1 base and J by 0 bases, with 9 bases between the two germline ends. CDR3 nucleotide sequence: TGTGCCAGCAGCTTAATGGCAGGAGCGAACACCGGGGAGCTGTTTTTT. Its translation is CASSLMAGANTGELFF.

The rearrangement uses TRBV7-9 and TRBJ1-1; D not resolved. Deletions cut 7 bases from V and 1 base from J, with 10 bases between. CDR3 length: 13 residues. Per germline, CDR1 SEHNR and CDR2 FQNEAQ (reference sequence). The CDR3 sequence is CASIGLWNTEAFF. CDR3 in DNA: TGTGCCAGCATTGGGCTTTGGAACACTGAAGCTTTCTTT.

The chain carries TRBV28 and TRBJ2-7, with D perhaps TRBD2 (5 bases). The CDR3 covers 15 residues. CDR1 and CDR2 (germline): MDHEN, SYDVKM. The germline V and J ends were trimmed by 5 bases and 0 bases, with 14 bases remaining between them. CDR3 in amino acids: CASSIHGLTSYEQYF. The CDR3 DNA follows: TGTGCCAGCAGTATCCACGGACTGACCTCCTACGAGCAGTACTTC.

The genes are TRBV19 and TRBJ2-6; D is unresolved. Trimming shortened V by 8 bases and J by 0 bases, and 14 bases separated the two germline ends. This CDR3 is built from 16 residues. Germline values: CDR1 LNHDA, CDR2 SQIVND (reference sequence). CDR3 sequence reads: CASGNSALSGANVLTF. The CDR3 nucleotides are TGTGCCAGTGGGAACAGTGCCCTCTCTGGGGCCAACGTCCTGACTTTC.

This chain joins TRBV4-1 and TRBJ2-6; D unclear. Germline values: CDR1 MGHRA, CDR2 YSYEKL. V was pared by 0 bases and J by 2 bases, with 11 bases between. The CDR3 consists of 17 residues. The CDR3 region is CASSQDLTSPGANVLTF. CDR3 sequence (DNA): TGCGCCAGCAGCCAAGATCTAACCTCTCCTGGGGCCAACGTCCTGACTTTC.

As DNA, the CDR3 is TGTGCCAGCAGCCAAACCCGGACATCCGAGCAGTACTTC. It translates to CASSQTRTSEQYF. J is TRBJ2-7 and V is TRBV3-1 (or the pseudogene TRBV3-2); a possible D gene is TRBD1 (5 bases). The CDR3 runs 13 residues. With 2 bases removed from V and 6 bases from J, the gap between germline ends came to 11 bases. CDR1 is LGHDT and CDR2 is YNNKEL in the germline V gene (reference sequence).

This clone was seen only once. This sequence joins TRBV5-1 and TRBJ2-5; 7 nucleotides match TRBD1. The V gene's germline CDR1 is SGHRS and CDR2 YFSETQ. The ends lost 4 bases at V and 2 bases at J; junction bases unmatched: 5. This CDR3 is 14 amino acids long. CDR3 DNA: TGCGCCAGCAGCCACCAGGGGGTTCAAGAGACCCAGTACTTC. It is translated as CASSHQGVQETQYF.

V gene TRBV14 combines with J gene TRBJ2-2; tentatively, D is TRBD2 (6 bases). Trimming took off 0 bases at V and 7 bases at J, with 12 bases between the two ends. Germline V lookup: CDR1 SGHDN, CDR2 FVKESK. CDR3 length: 15 residues. CDR3 nucleotides: TGTGCCAGCAGCCAAGACGGGAGAGGGTACGGGGAGCTGTTTTTT. It specifies CASSQDGRGYGELFF.

The V gene is TRBV6-5, the J gene TRBJ2-2; 7 nucleotides line up with TRBD1. The CDR3 contains 15 residues. The junction had 8 bases not matched to a gene; V was cut back by 6 bases and J by 4 bases. CDR1 and CDR2 from the germline V gene are MNHEY and SVGAGI. CDR3: CASRPRDRFTGELFF. CDR3 nucleotides: TGTGCCAGCAGACCCCGGGACAGATTCACCGGGGAGCTGTTTTTT.

This chain connects TRBV6-5 to TRBJ2-2; 8 nucleotides align to TRBD2. Germline loops: CDR1 MNHEY, CDR2 SVGAGI. The CDR3 runs 15 residues. J was trimmed by 4 bases and V by 6 bases; bases with no gene match: 7. The chain's CDR3 is CASRTGTRSTGELFF. The CDR3 coding sequence is TGTGCCAGCAGGACCGGGACTAGAAGCACCGGGGAGCTGTTTTTT.

The chain is built from TRBV18 and TRBJ2-7; 9 nucleotides agree with TRBD1. The CDR3 has 15 residues. The V gene's germline CDR1 is KGHSH and CDR2 LQKENI. V dropped 3 bases and J dropped 0; count of bases not matched to a gene: 3. The CDR3 loop is CASSPGQGFSYEQYF. The CDR3 DNA follows: TGTGCCAGCTCACCGGGACAGGGATTCTCCTACGAGCAGTACTTC.

The chain recombines TRBV4-1 with TRBJ2-2, with TRBD2 matching over 16 bases. CDR1 and CDR2 (germline): MGHRA, YSYEKL. CDR3 length: 17 amino acids. V trimming: 4 bases; J trimming: 7 bases; junction bases outside the gene matches: 6. CDR3 protein: CASSLGLAGGPLGELFF. The CDR3 bases are TGCGCCAGCAGCCTGGGACTAGCGGGAGGGCCCCTCGGGGAGCTGTTTTTT.

On this clone: The junction departs from germline at one end; a sequencing error may be responsible. V and J are TRBV7-7 and TRBJ2-5; D is undetermined. The length of the CDR3 is 13 residues. Germline lookup yields CDR1 SSHAT and CDR2 FNYEAQ (reference sequence). In DNA form, the CDR3 reads TGTGCTAGCAGCCTTGAACTTATGGAGACCCAGTACTTC. Protein product: CASSLELMETQYF.

The V and J genes are TRBV5-1 and TRBJ2-7; 7 positions agree with TRBD2. Per germline, CDR1 SGHRS and CDR2 YFSETQ. V shed 0 bases and J 1 base; nucleotides not matched to a gene: 4. The CDR3 sequence is 15 residues long. The CDR3 DNA follows: TGCGCCAGCAGCTTGGCCGCCGGGGGGTCCTACGAGCAGTACTTC. Its translation is CASSLAAGGSYEQYF.

The CDR3 nucleotides read TGTGCCAGCAGCCCACAGGTTTACGAGCAGTACTTC. It codes for CASSPQVYEQYF. The chain combines TRBV28 with TRBJ2-7, with D tentatively TRBD1 (5 bases). CDR1 is MDHEN and CDR2 is SYDVKM in the germline V gene. Trimming removed 6 bases at V and 4 bases at J, with 10 bases between. CDR3 size: 12 residues.